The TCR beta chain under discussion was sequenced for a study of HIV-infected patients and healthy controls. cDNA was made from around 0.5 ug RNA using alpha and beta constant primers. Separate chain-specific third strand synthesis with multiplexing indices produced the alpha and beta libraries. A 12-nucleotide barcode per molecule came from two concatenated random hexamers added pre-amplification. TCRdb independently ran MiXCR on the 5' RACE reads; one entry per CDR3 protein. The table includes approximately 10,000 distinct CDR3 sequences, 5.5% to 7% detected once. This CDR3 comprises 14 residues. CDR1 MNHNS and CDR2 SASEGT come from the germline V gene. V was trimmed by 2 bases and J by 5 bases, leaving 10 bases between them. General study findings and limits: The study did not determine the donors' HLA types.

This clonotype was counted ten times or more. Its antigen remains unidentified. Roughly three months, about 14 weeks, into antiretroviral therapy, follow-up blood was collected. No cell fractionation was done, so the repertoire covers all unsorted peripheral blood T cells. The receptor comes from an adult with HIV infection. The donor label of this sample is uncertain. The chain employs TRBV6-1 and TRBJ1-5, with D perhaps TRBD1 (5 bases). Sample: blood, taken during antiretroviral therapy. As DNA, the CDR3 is TGTGCCAGCAGTGAACAGTCGGGGCATCAGCCCCAGCATTTT. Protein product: CASSEQSGHQPQHF.